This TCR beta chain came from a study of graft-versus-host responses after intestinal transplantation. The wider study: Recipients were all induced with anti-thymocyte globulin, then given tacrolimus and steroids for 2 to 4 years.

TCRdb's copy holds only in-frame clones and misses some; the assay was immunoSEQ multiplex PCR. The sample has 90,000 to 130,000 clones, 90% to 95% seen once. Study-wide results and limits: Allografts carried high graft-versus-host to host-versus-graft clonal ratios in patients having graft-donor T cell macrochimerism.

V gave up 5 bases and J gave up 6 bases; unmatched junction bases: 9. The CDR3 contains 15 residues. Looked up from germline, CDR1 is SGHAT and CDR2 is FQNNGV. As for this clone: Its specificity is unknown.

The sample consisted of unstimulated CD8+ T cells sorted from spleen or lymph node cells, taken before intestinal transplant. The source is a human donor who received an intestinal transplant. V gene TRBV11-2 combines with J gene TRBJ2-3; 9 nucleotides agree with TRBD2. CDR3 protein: CASSQGSSGTDTQYF. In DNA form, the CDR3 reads TGTGCCAGCAGCCAGGGGTCTAGCGGGACCGATACGCAGTATTTT.